Listed here are 26 T cell receptor beta chains from one sample, sequenced in a study of CD8+CD57+ T cells in acquired aplastic anemia. Genomic DNA, the template, was used for profiling of the TCR beta VDJ and CDR3. TCRdb re-called the reads with MiXCR, one entry per CDR3 protein. The sample has about 240,000 distinct CDR3 sequences; 45% to 50% are singletons. Individuals selected for sequencing had exhibited CD8+CD57+ cell expansion on flow cytometry. Sequenced: sorted CD4+, CD8+, or CD8+CD57+ T cells (not recorded which) from PBMCs. The receptors shown here come from a human donor with aplastic anemia.

The chain employs TRBV7-9 and TRBJ2-7; 13 bases are shared with TRBD2. CDR3 length: 16 amino acids. V trimming: 5 bases; J trimming: 6 bases; junction bases outside the gene matches: 10. CDR1 and CDR2 from the germline V gene are SEHNR and FQNEAQ (reference sequence). For the CDR3, the DNA is TGTGCCAGCAGCCCCCGGACTAGCGGGAGCTTTAGCGAGCAGTACTTC. This encodes CASSPRTSGSFSEQYF.

This chain links TRBV20-1 with TRBJ1-2; D is uncertain. Looked up from germline, CDR1 is DFQATT and CDR2 is SNEGSKA (reference sequence). The CDR3 spans 10 residues. V was pared by 3 bases and J by 3 bases, with 2 bases between. CDR3: CSASDYGYTF. The CDR3 DNA is TGCAGTGCTAGTGACTATGGCTACACCTTC.

The chain has TRBV6-1 and TRBJ1-6, with TRBD1 as a possible D gene (5 bases). Germline values: CDR1 MNHNS, CDR2 SASEGT. The V end lost 2 bases, the J end lost 7 bases, and 9 bases lay between the germline ends. CDR3 length: 14 residues. CDR3 DNA: TGTGCCAGCAGTGAATTGGGGGAGAATTCACCCCTCCACTTT. It specifies CASSELGENSPLHF.

This clonotype was recorded many times. The chain couples TRBV9 to TRBJ1-2; D uncertain. The CDR3 consists of 11 residues. Per germline, CDR1 SGDLS and CDR2 YYNGEE. V lost 4 bases and J 4 bases, leaving 5 bases between the germline ends. The CDR3 DNA sequence: TGTGCCAGCAGCACCGTCTATGGCTACACCTTC. This codes for CASSTVYGYTF.

To note about this clonotype: A much more abundant neighbour one base away suggests this may be a read error. V is TRBV24-1 and J is TRBJ2-3; D is unresolved. Germline V gene lookup returns CDR1 KGHDR and CDR2 SFDVKD. CDR3 length: 13 amino acids. The DNA of the CDR3 is TGTGCCGCCAGTGATCCCAATCAGGATACGCAGTATTTT. Its protein is CAASDPNQDTQYF.

The rearrangement uses TRBV25-1 and TRBJ2-5; 9 bases agree with TRBD1. Germline V gene data show CDR1 as MGHDK and CDR2 as SYGVNS. The CDR3 runs 16 residues. Trimming removed 6 bases from V and 5 bases from J; junction bases left unmatched: 13. As DNA, the CDR3 is TGTGCCAGCAGCCTCGACCGGGACAGGGTGGAGGAGACCCAGTACTTC. This sequence encodes CASSLDRDRVEETQYF.

Worth noting for this clonotype: Relative to the germline gene, one junction end is altered; a read error may explain this. The chain is built from TRBV6-5 and TRBJ2-1; maybe TRBD2 (5 bases). This CDR3 is built from 13 residues. The germline CDR1 and CDR2 sequences are MNHEY and SVGAGI. The DNA of the CDR3 is TGTGCCAGCAGTTTATCTCTAGCCAATGGGCAGTTCTTC. Protein sequence: CASSLSLANGQFF.

This clonotype was observed at least ten times. The V gene is TRBV5-1, the J gene TRBJ1-1; D gene uncertain. CDR3 length: 14 amino acids. V was cut by 4 bases and J by 7 bases, with 17 bases left in between. The V gene's germline CDR1 is SGHRS and CDR2 YFSETQ. The CDR3 is CASSLEDFTDEAFF. CDR3 nucleotides: TGCGCCAGCAGCCTGGAGGACTTCACAGATGAAGCTTTCTTT.

This clonotype showed up just a few times. The gene calls are TRBV5-1 and TRBJ2-3; no firm D call. This CDR3 has 15 residues. V lost 0 bases to trimming and J lost 1 base, with 9 bases between them. Germline V gene lookup returns CDR1 SGHRS and CDR2 YFSETQ. DNA for the CDR3: TGCGCCAGCAGCTTGGGAGCGCTAGGCACAGATACGCAGTATTTT. Translation gives CASSLGALGTDTQYF.

On this clonotype: A read error may produce the germline difference seen at one junction end. This sequence joins TRBV20-1 and TRBJ1-1; D perhaps matches TRBD1 (6 bases). There are 15 residues in the CDR3. Looked up from germline, CDR1 is DFQATT and CDR2 is SNEGSKA (reference sequence). Here the CDR3 reads CSARGQRGRYTEASF. The CDR3 coding sequence is TGCAGCGCTAGAGGACAGAGGGGGAGATACACTGAAGCTTCCTTT.

This chain joins TRBV20-1 and TRBJ2-7; tentative D call: TRBD1 (6 bases). V lost 7 bases and J lost 0, with 13 bases in between. CDR3 length: 13 residues. The germline V gene has CDR1 DFQATT and CDR2 SNEGSKA (reference sequence). CDR3 residues: CSETQGSSYEQYF. Written as DNA, the CDR3 is TGCAGTGAGACCCAGGGGAGCTCCTACGAGCAGTACTTC.

The sample holds many counts of this clonotype. The V and J genes are TRBV20-1 and TRBJ1-2; maybe TRBD1 (5 bases). The CDR3 totals 13 residues. The V and J ends lost 3 bases and 8 bases respectively, with 16 bases between them. Germline V CDR1 and CDR2: DFQATT, SNEGSKA (reference sequence). This CDR3 reads CSASLGGIDGYTF. The CDR3 DNA follows: TGCAGTGCTAGTCTGGGGGGAATAGACGGCTACACCTTC.

This clonotype was observed at least ten times. The chain combines TRBV7-8 with TRBJ1-1; D unclear. The V and J ends lost 5 bases and 8 bases respectively, with 12 bases between them. The length of the CDR3 is 12 residues. The germline V gene has CDR1 SGHVS and CDR2 FQNEAQ. The CDR3 here is CASSTIPPEAFF. DNA of the CDR3: TGTGCCAGCAGCACAATCCCTCCAGAAGCTTTCTTT.

This clonotype was counted ten times or more. The rearrangement uses TRBV4-3 and TRBJ1-1; no clear D. The CDR3 has 16 residues. CDR1 is LGHNA, CDR2 YSLEER, per germline. Trimming cost V 3 bases and J 3 bases, with 17 bases left between them. The CDR3 DNA sequence: TGCGCCAGCAGCCAGTTAACAAAGTACCTACACACTGAAGCTTTCTTT. It specifies CASSQLTKYLHTEAFF.

The chain couples TRBV2 to TRBJ1-5, with TRBD1 as a possible D gene (6 bases). The CDR3 extends over 15 amino acids. Germline CDR1 and CDR2: SNHLY and FYNNEI. V was trimmed by 3 bases and J by 5 bases, leaving 14 bases between them. CDR3 sequence: CASSDSAGDDQPQHF. The CDR3, as DNA: TGTGCCAGCAGTGATTCGGCAGGGGACGATCAGCCCCAGCATTTT.

This clonotype was counted ten times or more. The rearrangement joins TRBV19 to TRBJ2-1; D might be TRBD1 (5 bases). Trimming cost V 7 bases and J 5 bases, with 12 bases left between them. CDR3 length: 13 amino acids. The germline CDR1 and CDR2 sequences are LNHDA and SQIVND (reference sequence). Written as DNA, the CDR3 is TGTGCCAGTAAAGTCGGACAAAACAATGAGCAGTTCTTC. Protein product: CASKVGQNNEQFF.

The sample holds many counts of this clonotype. V and J are TRBV15 and TRBJ2-3, with TRBD2 matching over 8 bases. Germline V gene data show CDR1 as LNHNV and CDR2 as YYDKDF (reference sequence). The junction had 14 bases not matched to a gene; V was cut back by 1 base and J by 8 bases. The CDR3 sequence is 17 residues long. CDR3 DNA sequence: TGTGCCACCAGCAGAGCGGATCAGCGGGAGTATGACGGTACGCAGTATTTT. This gives the protein CATSRADQREYDGTQYF. The whole variable domain, remainder taken from reference TRBV15 and TRBJ2-3, is DAMVIQNPRYQVTQFGKPVTLSCSQTLNHNVMYWYQQKSSQAPKLLFHYYDKDFNNEADTPDNFQSRRPNTSFCFLDIRSPGLGDTAMYLCATSRADQREYDGTQYFGPGTRLTVL.

This clonotype occurred a few times. This chain joins TRBV7-8 and TRBJ1-1; no firm D call. The CDR3 spans 14 residues. The germline gives CDR1 SGHVS, CDR2 FQNEAQ. Deletions cut 5 bases from V and 0 bases from J, with 10 bases between. CDR3 in DNA: TGTGCCAGCAGCCCCTGGACGGTGAACACTGAAGCTTTCTTT. Protein sequence: CASSPWTVNTEAFF. The complete variable domain, with remaining parts taken from reference TRBV7-8 and TRBJ1-1, reads GAGVSQSPRYKVAKRGQDVALRCDPISGHVSLFWYQQALGQGPEFLTYFQNEAQLDKSGLPSDRFFAERPEGSVSTLKIQRTQQEDSAVYLCASSPWTVNTEAFFGQGTRLTVV.

This clonotype has a handful of counts. The rearrangement joins TRBV7-2 to TRBJ2-3, with 8 bases matching TRBD2. Germline V gives CDR1 SGHTA, CDR2 FQGNSA. Trimming took 3 bases from V and 4 from J; bases not matched to a gene: 3. The CDR3 totals 14 residues. The CDR3 DNA reads TGTGCCAGCAGCTTCGGACTAGCCTCAGATACGCAGTATTTT. Residues: CASSFGLASDTQYF. Drawing the rest from reference TRBV7-2 and TRBJ2-3, the complete variable domain is GAGVSQSPSNKVTEKGKDVELRCDPISGHTALYWYRQSLGQGLEFLIYFQGNSAPDKSGLPSDRFSAERTGGSVSTLTIQRTQQEDSAVYLCASSFGLASDTQYFGPGTRLTVL.

This clonotype appeared a single time. This chain links TRBV11-2 with TRBJ1-5; tentatively, D is TRBD1 (5 bases). This CDR3 has 14 residues. Germline CDR1 SGHAT, CDR2 FQNNGV. With 5 bases removed from V and 7 bases from J, the gap between germline ends came to 15 bases. CDR3 residues: CASSPREGRQPQHF. For the CDR3, the DNA is TGTGCCAGCAGCCCCAGGGAGGGTCGCCAGCCCCAGCATTTT.

The rearrangement joins TRBV5-1 to TRBJ1-1, with D maybe TRBD1 (5 bases). The CDR3 covers 16 residues. CDR1 SGHRS and CDR2 YFSETQ come from the germline V gene. Trimming left V 1 base short and J 0 bases short, with 13 bases between. The CDR3 coding sequence is TGCGCCAGCAGCTTGAAATCCTCAGGGATGAACACTGAAGCTTTCTTT. Its translation is CASSLKSSGMNTEAFF.

This clonotype has ten or more counts. The chain carries TRBV4-1 and TRBJ2-3; 7 bases fit TRBD1. CDR1 is MGHRA and CDR2 is YSYEKL in the germline V gene. Losses at the gene ends were 1 base for V and 3 bases for J; bases not matched to a gene: 7. This CDR3 is 16 amino acids long. The CDR3 region has the DNA TGCGCCAGCAGCCAAGTCGGCAGGGGGTTAACAGATACGCAGTATTTT. Encoded protein: CASSQVGRGLTDTQYF.

This clonotype was seen ten or more times. The V and J genes are TRBV20-1 and TRBJ2-7; D not certain. CDR3 length: 13 amino acids. From germline, CDR1 is DFQATT and CDR2 SNEGSKA (reference sequence). Trimming removed 3 bases from V and 3 bases from J, with 12 bases in between. The CDR3 spells CSARGRDNYEQYF. The CDR3 nucleotides are TGCAGTGCTAGGGGTCGTGACAACTACGAGCAGTACTTC.

The chain couples TRBV29-1 to TRBJ2-2; D is unclear. Germline-derived CDR1 and CDR2 are SQVTM and ANQGSEA. Deletions cut 7 bases from V and 3 bases from J, with 9 bases between. This CDR3 has 12 residues. CDR3: CSGSGDTGELFF. The DNA of the CDR3 is TGCAGCGGGTCAGGCGACACCGGGGAGCTGTTTTTT.

This clonotype has a count of ten or more. V is TRBV3-1 and J is TRBJ2-5, with D possibly matching TRBD2 (7 bases). The germline V gene encodes CDR1 LGHDT and CDR2 YNNKEL (reference sequence). Trimming pared 4 bases from V and 5 bases from J, leaving 14 bases between. This CDR3 has 14 residues. The CDR3, as DNA: TGTGCCAGCAGCCGCACTGAGGGGGGGGAGACCCAGTACTTC. Residues: CASSRTEGGETQYF.

The table lists this clonotype with many counts. The chain combines TRBV7-3 with TRBJ1-3, with D perhaps TRBD1 (6 bases). The CDR3 has 16 residues. Trimming pared 5 bases from V and 0 bases from J, leaving 14 bases between. Germline loops: CDR1 SGHTA, CDR2 FQGTGA. CDR3 coding DNA: TGTGCCAGCAGCCCTACAGGGTCGAGCTCTGGAAACACCATATATTTT. This codes for CASSPTGSSSGNTIYF.